These 10 T cell receptor beta chains came from one sample sequenced in a study of post-analysis software for immune sequencing data. The TCR beta cDNA libraries carried unique molecular identifiers. TCRdb independently ran MiXCR on the PCR reads; one entry per CDR3 protein. The table shows about half a million distinct CDR3 sequences, with 45% occurring only once. These receptors lack a known antigen. Findings and caveats of the study: Patients showed TRBV5-6, TRBV5-1 and TRBV20-1 among roughly five TRBV segments more frequent than in controls.

Material for sequencing was blood. Receptors were obtained from a girl between 10 and 17 years old with multiple sclerosis.

This clonotype occurred many times. The J gene is TRBJ2-5, the V gene TRBV29-1; D remains ambiguous. V was trimmed by 3 bases and J by 8 bases, leaving 10 bases between them. The CDR3 has 11 residues. The germline CDR1 and CDR2 sequences are SQVTM and ANQGSEA. The CDR3 DNA sequence: TGCAGCGTTGACAACGGACCCACCCAGTACTTC. It encodes CSVDNGPTQYF.

This clonotype has a count of ten or more. The V gene is TRBV20-1, the J gene TRBJ1-4, with TRBD1 matching 7 bases. In germline, CDR1 is DFQATT, CDR2 SNEGSKA (reference sequence). The CDR3 runs to 12 residues. The V gene end was trimmed by 6 bases and the J gene end by 8 bases; junction bases not matched to a gene: 6. CDR3 region: CSATGEGEKLFF. Written as DNA, the CDR3 is TGCAGTGCAACAGGGGAGGGCGAAAAACTGTTTTTT.

CDR3 residues: CASSFRAPRGQYF. CDR3 coding DNA: TGTGCCAGCAGTTTTCGCGCCCCACGTGGTCAGTACTTC. V usage is TRBV28 and J usage is TRBJ2-7, with no clear D. The CDR3 loop spans 13 amino acids. V lost 3 bases to trimming and J lost 10 bases, with 16 bases between them. Germline V gives CDR1 MDHEN, CDR2 SYDVKM.

The chain employs TRBV29-1 and TRBJ2-7; TRBD2 aligns across 9 bases. The CDR3 length is 16 residues. Germline CDR1 is SQVTM and CDR2 is ANQGSEA. The V segment lost 1 base and the J segment 3 bases; nucleotides outside the gene matches: 10. The CDR3 loop reads CSVEGSASGTNYEQYF. CDR3 nucleotide sequence: TGCAGCGTTGAAGGATCGGCTAGCGGGACGAACTACGAGCAGTACTTC.

This chain joins TRBV6-1 and TRBJ2-3; possible D gene TRBD2, 5 bases. This CDR3 contains 16 residues. The V end was cut by 1 base, the J end by 3 bases, with 14 bases between. The germline gives CDR1 MNHNS, CDR2 SASEGT. CDR3 bases: TGTGCCAGCAGTGAAGGCTTCCTAGCCGGGACAGATACGCAGTATTTT. It specifies CASSEGFLAGTDTQYF.

This clonotype was seen a few times. V is TRBV10-3 and J is TRBJ1-2; tentatively, D is TRBD1 (5 bases). V dropped 0 bases and J dropped 2 bases, with 16 bases sitting between them. This CDR3 is built from 17 residues. Germline V CDR1 and CDR2: ENHRY, SYGVKD. The CDR3 DNA follows: TGTGCCATCAGTGAGTCGGTCAGGGAGTATTTCAACTATGGCTACACCTTC. Amino acids: CAISESVREYFNYGYTF.

With regard to this clonotype: Its ends do not fully match the called genes, so a read error is possible. The rearrangement joins TRBV5-6 to TRBJ2-5, with a tentative D call TRBD1 (5 bases). The J call may be incorrect, as the DNA end agrees better with TRBJ2-7. The germline V gene encodes CDR1 SGHDT and CDR2 YYEEEE. The CDR3 totals 14 residues. The CDR3 bases are TGTGCCAGCAGCTTGTTGGCAGGGTCCTGCGAGCAGTACTTC. Translating it yields CASSLLAGSCEQYF.

In its sample, this clonotype was seen once. The chain combines TRBV6-5 with TRBJ2-2; TRBD1 agrees at 7 bases. V lost 4 bases to trimming and J lost 5 bases; unmatched junction nucleotides: 4. Germline CDR1 MNHEY, CDR2 SVGAGI. The CDR3 is 14 amino acids. CDR3 DNA: TGTGCCAGCAGTTCAAGGGGGCGTACCGGGGAGCTGTTTTTT. Its translation is CASSSRGRTGELFF.

The gene calls are TRBV27 and TRBJ2-7, with 7 bases aligning to TRBD1. The CDR3 is 16 residues long. Germline CDR1 MNHEY, CDR2 SMNVEV (reference sequence). The trim removed 5 bases at V and 2 bases at J, leaving 12 bases unmatched. The CDR3 here is CASSKIDRVGAYEQYF. The CDR3 DNA reads TGTGCCAGCAGTAAGATTGACAGGGTTGGGGCCTACGAGCAGTACTTC.

This chain joins TRBV6-2 or TRBV6-3 and TRBJ1-5; a possible D gene is TRBD1 (5 bases). The V gene's germline CDR1 is MNHEY and CDR2 SVGEGT. The CDR3 contains 14 residues. V was trimmed by 0 bases and J by 7 bases, leaving 10 bases between them. The CDR3 is CASSYSTEEQPQHF. In DNA, the CDR3 is TGTGCCAGCAGTTACTCGACAGAGGAGCAGCCCCAGCATTTT.